The rows below give T cell receptor beta chains drawn from one sample of a study of shared clonotypes between healthy human individuals. TCRdb's table, derived via immunoSEQ multiplex PCR, lists solely in-frame clones and lacks some. The table records 660,000 or so clones, approximately 96% of them present only once. Sequencing used naive CD8+ T cells sorted from blood. Every receptor here comes from a woman aged 25-40 years in good health. CDR3s include the opening cysteine and the closing phenylalanine or tryptophan. D genes are given only for firm matches. Size is stated for part of the rows, as once, few or many counts, or as a class when the clone is expanded.

- TRBJ1-1 TRBV29-1 - CSVDMSTEAFF TGCAGCGTTGATATGTCAACTGAAGCTTTCTTT
TRBD2 TRBJ2-3 TRBV5-1 - CASSGEGPGLIDTQYF TGCGCCAGCAGCGGGGAGGGGCCGGGGTTGATAGATACGCAGTATTTT
- TRBJ2-7 TRBV7-9 - CASSPAGIEQYF TGTGCCAGCAGCCCAGCTGGTATCGAGCAGTACTTC
TRBD2 TRBJ2-7 TRBV15 - CATSRVREGQYEQYF TGTGCCACCAGCAGAGTTCGGGAGGGCCAGTACGAGCAGTACTTC
- TRBJ2-2 TRBV4-1 - CASSQDPVSERTGELFF TGCGCCAGCAGCCAAGATCCTGTCAGCGAACGCACCGGGGAGCTGTTTTTT
- TRBJ2-7 TRBV7-6 - CASSPSGPSYEQYF TGTGCCAGCAGCCCAAGCGGACCTTCCTACGAGCAGTACTTC
TRBD2 TRBJ2-7 TRBV4-1 - CASSHSRLMAGGLAYEQYF TGCGCCAGCAGCCATAGTCGGCTGATGGCGGGAGGACTTGCCTACGAGCAGTACTTC
- TRBJ2-1 TRBV4-2 - CASTGNEQFF TGTGCCAGTACCGGGAATGAGCAGTTCTTC
TRBD1 TRBJ1-2 TRBV9 - CASSDGTGQDYTF TGTGCCAGCAGCGACGGGACAGGGCAAGACTACACCTTC
TRBD1 TRBJ1-2 TRBV28 once CASSFTTGGGYGYTF TGTGCCAGCAGTTTTACGACAGGGGGCGGCTATGGCTACACCTTC
- TRBJ2-7 TRBV27 once CASSLTPGWHEQYF TGTGCCAGCAGTTTAACCCCGGGTTGGCACGAGCAGTACTTC
- TRBJ2-7 TRBV5-1 once CASSLVVGDYEQYF TGCGCCAGCAGCTTGGTAGTCGGAGACTACGAGCAGTACTTC
- TRBJ1-1 TRBV5-1 - CASSLLGDPNTEAFF TGCGCCAGCAGCTTGTTAGGGGACCCGAACACTGAAGCTTTCTTT
TRBD2 TRBJ2-1 TRBV6-5 - CASSYDGAGAINEQFF TGTGCCAGCAGTTACGACGGGGCGGGAGCGATCAATGAGCAGTTCTTC
TRBD2 TRBJ2-7 TRBV27 - CASSLGGGSGRGSEQYF TGTGCCAGCAGTTTGGGGGGAGGCAGCGGGAGGGGATCGGAGCAGTACTTC
- TRBJ1-4 TRBV11-2 - CASSIGEKLFF TGTGCCAGCAGCATAGGGGAAAAACTGTTTTTT
TRBD1 TRBJ2-7 TRBV9 - CASSPAGGLHEQYF TGTGCCAGCAGCCCAGCAGGGGGCTTACACGAGCAGTACTTC
TRBD1 TRBJ2-3 TRBV5-4 - CASSPGQGSTDTQYF TGTGCCAGCAGCCCCGGACAGGGTTCCACAGATACGCAGTATTTT
TRBD2 TRBJ2-7 TRBV25-1 - CASRGAGTSGTYEQYF TGTGCCAGCAGGGGCGCCGGGACTAGCGGGACCTACGAGCAGTACTTC
- TRBJ2-7 TRBV5-1 - CASSLWQLNHEQYF TGCGCCAGCAGCTTGTGGCAGCTTAACCACGAGCAGTACTTC
- TRBJ2-1 TRBV5-4 - CASSWGVLSYNEQFF TGTGCCAGCAGCTGGGGGGTCTTGTCCTACAATGAGCAGTTCTTC
TRBD1 TRBJ1-2 TRBV6-5 - CASSYTDRPTNYGYTF TGTGCCAGCAGTTACACGGACAGGCCCACTAACTATGGCTACACCTTC
- TRBJ1-1 TRBV19 - CASSIATLSSAEAFF TGTGCCAGTAGTATAGCCACCTTAAGTTCCGCTGAAGCTTTCTTT
TRBD1 TRBJ1-5 TRBV28 - CASSSQGERNQPQHF TGTGCCAGCAGTTCACAGGGGGAGCGCAATCAGCCCCAGCATTTT
- TRBJ2-5 TRBV11-3 - CASSSRFRETQYF TGTGCCAGCAGCTCACGGTTCCGGGAGACCCAGTACTTC
- TRBJ1-5 TRBV19 - CASSIDGNQPQHF TGTGCCAGTAGTATCGACGGGAATCAGCCCCAGCATTTT
- TRBJ2-7 TRBV4-2 - CASSQDQDGSYEQYF TGTGCCAGCAGCCAAGATCAGGACGGATCCTACGAGCAGTACTTC
- TRBJ2-5 TRBV25-1 - CASSEYGAETQYF TGTGCCAGCAGTGAATACGGTGCAGAGACCCAGTACTTC
TRBD1 TRBJ1-5 TRBV27 - CASSQQGADQPQHF TGTGCCAGCAGCCAACAGGGGGCCGATCAGCCCCAGCATTTT
- TRBJ1-2 TRBV29-1 - CSVVDRENGYTF TGCAGCGTTGTGGACAGAGAAAATGGCTACACCTTC
TRBD2 TRBJ2-1 TRBV4-1 - CASGSGSNNNEQFF TGCGCCAGCGGTAGCGGGAGTAATAACAATGAGCAGTTCTTC
- TRBJ1-1 TRBV7-2 - CASSFSRATEAFF TGTGCCAGCAGCTTTTCCAGGGCCACTGAAGCTTTCTTT
- TRBJ2-5 TRBV2 - CASSEAPSEQETQYF TGTGCCAGCAGTGAGGCTCCTAGCGAGCAAGAGACCCAGTACTTC
- TRBJ2-7 TRBV7-8 - CASSSPPWDEQYF TGTGCCAGCAGCTCCCCACCCTGGGACGAGCAGTACTTC
- TRBJ1-5 TRBV27 - CASSPGPGPHQPQHF TGTGCCAGCAGTCCCGGACCGGGACCTCATCAGCCCCAGCATTTT
- TRBJ1-3 TRBV7-3 - CASSLVGSGNTIYF TGTGCCAGCAGCTTAGTAGGCTCTGGAAACACCATATATTTT
TRBD2 TRBJ2-2 TRBV2 - CASGRLAGIIDTGELFF TGTGCCAGCGGTAGGCTAGCGGGAATAATCGACACCGGGGAGCTGTTTTTT
- TRBJ1-2 TRBV19 - CASTSSYGYTF TGTGCCAGTACGTCTTCATATGGCTACACCTTC
TRBD1 TRBJ2-2 TRBV9 - CASSRPDRGLNTGELFF TGTGCCAGCAGCCGCCCGGACAGGGGACTGAACACCGGGGAGCTGTTTTTT
- TRBJ1-1 TRBV7-8 - CASSSTGNTEAFF TGTGCCAGCAGCTCGACGGGGAACACTGAAGCTTTCTTT
- TRBJ1-3 TRBV4-2 once CASSQDFPGRVLGSGNTIYF TGTGCCAGCAGCCAAGATTTTCCGGGACGCGTCTTGGGGTCTGGAAACACCATATATTTT
- TRBJ2-7 TRBV28 - CASGAYEQYF TGTGCTTCAGGGGCCTACGAGCAGTACTTC
- TRBJ2-5 TRBV4-1 - CASSLGDGTETQYF TGCGCCAGCAGCCTTGGGGACGGGACAGAGACCCAGTACTTC
- TRBJ2-7 TRBV6-6 - CASSYLADQQYF TGTGCCAGCAGTTACTTAGCGGACCAGCAGTACTTC
- TRBJ2-1 TRBV29-1 - CSVDSGVVDEQFF TGCAGCGTTGACTCGGGAGTGGTTGATGAGCAGTTCTTC
- TRBJ2-2 TRBV28 - CASSFFGDPLDGELFF TGTGCCAGCAGTTTTTTCGGGGACCCACTTGACGGGGAGCTGTTTTTT
TRBD1 TRBJ2-3 TRBV7-9 - CASSDSTRGSRTDTQYF TGTGCCAGCAGCGACTCAACCAGGGGGTCACGCACAGATACGCAGTATTTT
TRBD1 TRBJ1-4 TRBV7-9 - CASSRPDREGEKLFF TGTGCCAGCAGCCGCCCCGACAGGGAAGGTGAAAAACTGTTTTTT
- TRBJ2-7 TRBV27 - CASSLLLYPYEQYF TGTGCCAGCAGTTTACTGCTCTACCCCTACGAGCAGTACTTC
TRBD2 TRBJ2-3 TRBV7-9 - CASSEAAGGTDTQYF TGTGCCAGCAGCGAAGCAGCGGGAGGCACAGATACGCAGTATTTT
- TRBJ1-5 TRBV27 - CASSPRAGNQPQHF TGTGCCAGCAGTCCGAGGGCGGGCAATCAGCCCCAGCATTTT